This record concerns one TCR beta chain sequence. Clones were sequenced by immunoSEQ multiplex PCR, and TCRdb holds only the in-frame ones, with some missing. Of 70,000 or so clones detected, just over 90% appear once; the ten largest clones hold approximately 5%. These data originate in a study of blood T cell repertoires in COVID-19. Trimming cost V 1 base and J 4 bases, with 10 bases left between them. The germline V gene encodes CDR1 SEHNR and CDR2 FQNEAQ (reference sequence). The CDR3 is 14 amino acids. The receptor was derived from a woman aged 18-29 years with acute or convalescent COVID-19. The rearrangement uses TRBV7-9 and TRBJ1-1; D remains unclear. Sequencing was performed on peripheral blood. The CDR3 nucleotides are TGTGCCAGCAGCTTAGTCGAACGGGTCACTGAAGCTTTCTTT. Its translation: CASSLVERVTEAFF.